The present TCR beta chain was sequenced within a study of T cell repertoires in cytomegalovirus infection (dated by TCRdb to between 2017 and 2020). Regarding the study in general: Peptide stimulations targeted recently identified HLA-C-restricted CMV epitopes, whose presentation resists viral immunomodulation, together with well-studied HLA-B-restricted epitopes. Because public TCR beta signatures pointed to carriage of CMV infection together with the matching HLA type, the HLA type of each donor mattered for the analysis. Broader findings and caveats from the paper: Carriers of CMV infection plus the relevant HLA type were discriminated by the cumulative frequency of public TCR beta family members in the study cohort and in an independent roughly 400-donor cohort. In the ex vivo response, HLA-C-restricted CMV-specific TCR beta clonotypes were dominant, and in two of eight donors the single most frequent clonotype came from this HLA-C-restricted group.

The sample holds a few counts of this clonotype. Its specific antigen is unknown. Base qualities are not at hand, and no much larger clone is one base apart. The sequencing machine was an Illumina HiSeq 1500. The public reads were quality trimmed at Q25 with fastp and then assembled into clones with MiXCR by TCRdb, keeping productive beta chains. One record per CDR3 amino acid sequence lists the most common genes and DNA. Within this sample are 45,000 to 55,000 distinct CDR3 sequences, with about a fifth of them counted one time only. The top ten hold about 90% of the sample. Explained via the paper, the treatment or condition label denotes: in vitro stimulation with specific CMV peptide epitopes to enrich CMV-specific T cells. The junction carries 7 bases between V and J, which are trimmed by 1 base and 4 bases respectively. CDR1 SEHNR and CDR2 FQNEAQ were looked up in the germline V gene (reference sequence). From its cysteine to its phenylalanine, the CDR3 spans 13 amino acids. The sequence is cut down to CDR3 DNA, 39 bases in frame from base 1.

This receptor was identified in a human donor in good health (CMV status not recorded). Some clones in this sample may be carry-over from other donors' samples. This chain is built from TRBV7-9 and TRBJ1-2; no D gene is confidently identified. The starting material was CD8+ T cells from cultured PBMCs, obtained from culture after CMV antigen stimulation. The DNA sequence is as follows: TGTGCCAGCAGCTTAGGGAGCCTCTATGGCTACACCTTC. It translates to CASSLGSLYGYTF.